This T cell receptor beta chain was recorded in a study of Tregs in tolerant kidney transplant recipients. Study-level points and caveats: In tolerant patients, donor-specific Tregs outgrew total Tregs, suggesting antigen-driven expansion.

Sequencing used immunoSEQ multiplex PCR; TCRdb keeps in-frame clones, though not all of them. This table holds fewer than 65,000 clones, approximately 85% found once. Details on this clone: No antigen is known for it.

The CDR3 is made up of 15 amino acids. The germline V gene encodes CDR1 SGHRS and CDR2 YFSETQ. Trimming removed 4 bases at V and 5 bases at J, with 19 bases between. The sequence came from a human donor who received a combined kidney and bone marrow transplant. The rearrangement links TRBV5-1 to TRBJ2-7, with D perhaps matching TRBD1 (6 bases). The sample in question was Tregs from blood, obtained before the transplant. This chain's CDR3 is CASSVGDNFPNEQYF. In DNA, the CDR3 is TGCGCCAGCAGCGTGGGGGACAACTTCCCCAACGAGCAGTACTTC.